Listed here is a single TCR beta chain. The data are from a study of blood T cell repertoires in COVID-19. Across the study: From T cells, B-cell-depleted T cells, or PBMCs came the material, which was cDNA or gDNA.

In the study's own analysis: For nucleated cells, counts were estimated from reference gene primer amplification. Some clones are missing from TCRdb's copy, which holds only in-frame ones; the method was immunoSEQ multiplex PCR. That table supplies the V and J calls and clone size; D and trimming were determined from the DNA. The sample gives some 490,000 clones, around 85% of which show up once; more than 7.5% is in the top ten. The recovered donors of Cohort 3 showed two negative PCRs, clearance, or symptom resolution. In germline, CDR1 is LGHNT, CDR2 FRNRAP. This CDR3 contains 18 residues. Trimming at V came to 5 bases and at J to 0 bases, leaving 13 bases not matched to a gene.

Material: PBMCs or T cells enriched from blood (not recorded which). This receptor was obtained from a woman aged 60 to 75 who had recovered from COVID-19. V gene TRBV12-5 combines with J gene TRBJ2-3, with 8 positions matching TRBD1. The CDR3 bases are TGTGCTAGTGGTGTGAGCTTGGGGACAGGCCAGAGCACAGATACGCAGTATTTT. Protein product: CASGVSLGTGQSTDTQYF.